This T cell receptor (beta chain) is drawn from a study of blood T cell repertoires in COVID-19. Background on the study: Italy, Spain and the United States were the sources of the convalescent and acute COVID-19 samples. T cells, B-cell-depleted T cells, or PBMCs supplied cDNA or gDNA.

CDR1 and CDR2 from the germline V gene are SGHKS and YYEKEE (reference sequence). CDR3 length equals 16 residues. Trimming pared 0 bases from V and 2 bases from J, leaving 12 bases between. As processed by the authors: Reference gene primer amplification in the assay estimated nucleated cell counts. TCRdb keeps only in-frame clones here, not all; method: immunoSEQ multiplex PCR. That table gives V, J and clone size, and the DNA gave D and trimming. The sample has fewer than 250,000 clones; roughly 88% are singletons. The recovered donors of Cohort 3 showed two negative PCRs, clearance, or symptom resolution. In this sample, this clone turned up once.

Sequences were obtained from PBMCs or T cells enriched from blood (not recorded which). The chain is built from TRBV5-5 and TRBJ1-5, with D possibly TRBD1 on 5 matching bases. The sequence was obtained from a woman in her forties or fifties who had recovered from COVID-19. The CDR3 loop reads CASSLVGGTGNQPQHF. The CDR3 DNA reads TGTGCCAGCAGCTTGGTGGGGGGGACGGGCAATCAGCCCCAGCATTTT.